Listed below are T cell receptor beta chains from one sample, sequenced in a study of blood T cell repertoires in COVID-19. The method was immunoSEQ multiplex PCR; TCRdb's version includes in-frame clones alone and lacks a portion of them. The table lists roughly 200,000 clones, approximately 88% of them singletons. Sequencing was carried out using peripheral blood. The receptors originated from a middle-aged man with acute or convalescent COVID-19. CDR3s include the opening cysteine and the closing phenylalanine or tryptophan. Fields, in order: J gene, D gene, clone size, V gene, CDR3 protein, CDR3 DNA. D genes are given only for firm matches. Clone size is given for some rows only: seen once, a few or many times, or a class if the clone is expanded.

>TRBJ1-4|TRBD1|-|TRBV10-1
CASSTTGAREKLFF
TGCGCCAGCAGTACGACAGGGGCCCGTGAAAAACTGTTTTTT
>TRBJ2-7|TRBD2|-|TRBV5-4
CASSSHEGTSPYEQYF
TGTGCCAGCAGTTCCCATGAAGGGACTAGCCCCTACGAGCAGTACTTC
>TRBJ1-3|-|-|TRBV7-2
CASSLDGGSGNTIYF
TGTGCCAGCAGCTTAGACGGGGGATCTGGAAACACCATATATTTT
>TRBJ2-2|TRBD1|once|TRBV28
CASSPGGVGGELFF
TGTGCCAGCAGCCCAGGGGGCGTCGGCGGGGAGCTGTTTTTT
>TRBJ1-1|-|-|TRBV7-9
CASRKGVNTEAFF
TGTGCCAGCAGAAAAGGGGTGAACACTGAAGCTTTCTTT
>TRBJ2-3|-|-|TRBV5-1
CASSLGNSGDTQYF
TGCGCCAGCAGCTTGGGTAATAGCGGAGATACGCAGTATTTT
>TRBJ1-1|TRBD1|-|TRBV7-6
CASSLGGDSRVAFF
TGTGCCAGCAGCTTAGGGGGGGACAGCCGAGTGGCTTTCTTT
>TRBJ1-2|TRBD1|-|TRBV2
CASSGRGLYYGYTF
TGTGCCAGCAGTGGGAGGGGGCTCTACTATGGCTACACCTTC
>TRBJ1-4|-|-|TRBV15
CATSRDQATRSGKLFF
TGTGCCACCAGCAGAGATCAAGCGACCCGGTCGGGGAAACTGTTTTTT
>TRBJ2-7|-|many|TRBV11-2
CASSLNSNAYEQYF
TGTGCCAGCAGCTTAAACAGTAACGCTTACGAGCAGTACTTC
>TRBJ1-2|TRBD1|-|TRBV20-1
CSAARGDGYTF
TGCAGTGCTGCCAGGGGGGATGGCTACACCTTC
>TRBJ2-7|-|-|TRBV12-5
CASGLVSRVLYEQYF
TGTGCTAGTGGTTTGGTCTCCAGGGTACTCTACGAGCAGTACTTC
>TRBJ1-3|-|few|TRBV4-1
CASSQDLTNSGNTIYF
TGCGCCAGCAGCCAAGATTTAACAAACTCTGGAAACACCATATATTTT
>TRBJ2-1|-|-|TRBV12-3/TRBV12-4
CASSFTGSNEQFF
TGTGCCAGCAGTTTTACAGGGAGCAATGAGCAGTTCTTC
>TRBJ2-3|-|few|TRBV7-3
CASSETGGTDTQYF
TGTGCCAGCAGTGAGACGGGAGGCACAGATACGCAGTATTTT
>TRBJ1-1|TRBD1|-|TRBV7-2
CASSMGQESSEAFF
TGTGCCAGCAGCATGGGACAGGAGTCGTCTGAAGCTTTCTTT
>TRBJ1-6|TRBD1|-|TRBV6-5
CASGRDRDSPLHF
TGTGCCAGCGGCCGGGACAGGGATTCACCCCTCCACTTT
>TRBJ1-2|-|-|TRBV19
CASSPTLGASGYGYTF
TGTGCCAGTAGTCCAACCCTAGGGGCCAGTGGGTATGGCTACACCTTC
>TRBJ2-1|-|-|TRBV6-5
CASSYSDSGSVEQFF
TGTGCCAGCAGTTACTCGGACAGCGGTTCTGTTGAGCAGTTCTTC
>TRBJ2-7|-|-|TRBV5-4
CASSLDSSEQYF
TGTGCCAGCAGCTTGGATAGCTCCGAGCAGTACTTC
>TRBJ1-2|-|-|TRBV5-1
CASSVNRDGYTF
TGCGCCAGCAGCGTTAACAGGGATGGCTACACCTTC
>TRBJ2-5|-|-|TRBV6-5
CASSYSIGLFETQYF
TGTGCCAGCAGTTACTCGATCGGACTGTTTGAGACCCAGTACTTC
>TRBJ1-6|TRBD1|few|TRBV5-4
CASGNFDRANSPLHF
TGTGCCAGCGGGAATTTTGACAGGGCTAATTCACCCCTCCACTTT
>TRBJ1-1|-|-|TRBV6-1
CASSEINRANTEAFF
TGTGCCAGCAGTGAAATTAACAGGGCGAACACTGAAGCTTTCTTT
>TRBJ2-7|TRBD2|-|TRBV7-2
CASSVGLAGFEQYF
TGTGCCAGCAGCGTAGGACTAGCGGGATTTGAGCAGTACTTC
>TRBJ2-7|TRBD2|-|TRBV5-5
CASSETGTSGSYEQYF
TGTGCCAGCAGCGAAACCGGGACTAGCGGGAGCTACGAGCAGTACTTC
>TRBJ2-1|-|once|TRBV5-4
CASSEEGGYNEQFF
TGTGCCAGCTCAGAGGAAGGGGGCTACAATGAGCAGTTCTTC
>TRBJ1-1|-|-|TRBV27
CASKIQGAGGAFF
TGTGCCAGCAAAATACAGGGTGCTGGGGGAGCTTTCTTT
>TRBJ2-7|-|once|TRBV18
CASSPQSSYEQYF
TGTGCCAGCTCACCACAGAGCTCCTACGAGCAGTACTTC
>TRBJ1-1|TRBD1|-|TRBV7-9
CASSKTGVNTEAFF
TGTGCCAGCAGCAAGACAGGGGTGAACACTGAAGCTTTCTTT
>TRBJ2-3|TRBD2|-|TRBV7-8
CASGRTSGIVTDTQYF
TGTGCCAGCGGTCGGACTAGCGGGATAGTCACAGATACGCAGTATTTT
>TRBJ2-5|TRBD2|-|TRBV5-1
CASSLEGQGLAGEETQYF
TGCGCCAGCAGCTTGGAGGGGCAGGGACTAGCGGGAGAAGAGACCCAGTACTTC
>TRBJ2-1|TRBD2|-|TRBV7-2
CASTVSGSFNEQFF
TGTGCCAGCACCGTCAGCGGGAGTTTTAATGAGCAGTTCTTC
>TRBJ1-2|-|-|TRBV2
CASGARAANYGYTF
TGTGCCAGCGGGGCCAGAGCAGCTAACTATGGCTACACCTTC
>TRBJ1-2|-|few|TRBV30
CAWSLGDGYTF
TGTGCCTGGAGCCTAGGCGATGGCTACACCTTC
>TRBJ1-1|TRBD1|-|TRBV7-6
CASSLNRGTEAFF
TGTGCCAGCAGCTTGAACAGGGGCACTGAAGCTTTCTTT
>TRBJ2-7|TRBD2|-|TRBV2
CASTLAGEGWSYEQYF
TGTGCCAGCACCTTAGCGGGAGAAGGGTGGAGCTACGAGCAGTACTTC
>TRBJ1-5|TRBD1|-|TRBV6-5
CASSPDRGTNQPQHF
TGTGCCAGCAGTCCGGACAGGGGTACCAATCAGCCCCAGCATTTT
>TRBJ1-2|TRBD1|-|TRBV6-5
CASSFIRTGADYTF
TGTGCCAGCAGTTTCATTCGGACAGGGGCCGACTACACCTTC
>TRBJ2-1|TRBD2|few|TRBV24-1
CATRASGGTEQFF
TGTGCCACCAGGGCTAGCGGGGGGACCGAGCAGTTCTTC
>TRBJ2-5|TRBD2|-|TRBV7-9
CASLVGGGGPTQYF
TGTGCCAGCCTAGTAGGCGGGGGGGGCCCGACCCAGTACTTC
>TRBJ2-3|TRBD1|few|TRBV9
CASSVTGGIDTQYF
TGTGCCAGCAGCGTAACAGGGGGAATAGATACGCAGTATTTT
>TRBJ2-3|TRBD2|-|TRBV6-5
CASLRLAGTDTQYF
TGTGCCAGCCTACGACTAGCGGGAACAGATACGCAGTATTTT
>TRBJ2-2|TRBD2|-|TRBV19
CASSIGTSGQGTGELFF
TGTGCCAGTAGTATCGGGACTAGCGGGCAGGGGACCGGGGAGCTGTTTTTT
>TRBJ2-2|-|-|TRBV9
CASSVATAVNTGELFF
TGTGCCAGCAGCGTAGCTACAGCGGTGAACACCGGGGAGCTGTTTTTT
>TRBJ2-5|TRBD1|few|TRBV7-2
CASSSRDRGQETQYF
TGTGCCAGCAGCTCGAGGGACAGGGGGCAAGAGACCCAGTACTTC
>TRBJ2-5|TRBD2|few|TRBV7-8
CASSPGTSGYQETQYF
TGTGCCAGCAGCCCAGGGACTAGCGGGTACCAAGAGACCCAGTACTTC
>TRBJ2-6|TRBD1|-|TRBV6-4
CASSDGTGSGANVLTF
TGTGCCAGCAGTGACGGGACAGGCTCTGGGGCCAACGTCCTGACTTTC
>TRBJ2-1|TRBD1|many|TRBV6-4
CASSIGGTYNEQFF
TGTGCCAGCAGTATAGGGGGCACCTACAATGAGCAGTTCTTC
>TRBJ1-5|TRBD1|once|TRBV27
CASRTGVGQPQHF
TGTGCCAGCCGGACAGGGGTGGGACAGCCCCAGCATTTT
>TRBJ2-1|TRBD2|once|TRBV19
CASSRPLLAGAYNEQFF
TGTGCCAGTAGTAGGCCCCTACTAGCGGGAGCCTACAATGAGCAGTTCTTC
>TRBJ1-1|-|-|TRBV19
CASTLSQGWTEAFF
TGTGCCAGTACCCTAAGCCAGGGCTGGACTGAAGCTTTCTTT
>TRBJ2-1|-|-|TRBV7-3
CASSLLLHSNEQFF
TGTGCCAGCAGCTTACTCCTGCACTCCAATGAGCAGTTCTTC
>TRBJ1-1|-|-|TRBV10-3
CAISEGQTEAFF
TGTGCCATCAGTGAAGGACAGACTGAAGCTTTCTTT
>TRBJ1-3|-|-|TRBV3-1/TRBV3-2
CASSRTGFSGNTIYF
TGTGCCAGCAGCCGAACAGGGTTCTCTGGAAACACCATATATTTT
>TRBJ2-1|TRBD2|few|TRBV7-9
CASSIRLAGGPDEQFF
TGTGCCAGCAGCATCCGACTAGCGGGAGGACCGGATGAGCAGTTCTTC
>TRBJ2-7|-|-|TRBV5-1
CASSDTGYEQYF
TGCGCCAGCAGCGACACAGGCTACGAGCAGTACTTC
>TRBJ1-5|TRBD1|-|TRBV19
CASSSGTGNQPQHF
TGTGCCAGTAGTTCGGGGACAGGGAATCAGCCCCAGCATTTT
>TRBJ1-3|-|-|TRBV6-6
CASTAVTSGNTIYF
TGTGCCAGCACCGCGGTGACCTCTGGAAACACCATATATTTT